This section outlines one TCR beta chain sequence together with its context. Two negative PCRs, clearance, or symptom resolution had been documented for recovered Cohort 3 donors. This sample stems from a study of blood T cell repertoires in COVID-19. Across the study: From the United States, Italy and Spain came samples of acute and convalescent COVID-19. PBMCs, B-cell-depleted T cells, or T cells provided the cDNA or gDNA that made up the material.

Assay used: immunoSEQ multiplex PCR; TCRdb lists only in-frame clones, some missing. This table holds some 490,000 clones, 75% to 90% found once. V was shortened by 5 bases and J by 6 bases, with 14 bases between the two germline ends. Looked up from germline, CDR1 is SGHTA and CDR2 is FQGNSA. The CDR3 is 13 residues long. The chain has TRBV7-2 and TRBJ2-7; no definite D call. What was sequenced was PBMCs or T cells enriched from blood (not recorded which). The TCR originated in a woman in her sixties who had recovered from COVID-19. Written as DNA, the CDR3 is TGTGCCAGCAGCCGGTCTTTCCTCGGCGAGCAGTACGTC. This codes for CASSRSFLGEQYV.